The clone carrying this TCR beta chain was counted ten times or more. One entry per CDR3 protein results from TCRdb running MiXCR on the reads. The table shows 250,000 or so distinct CDR3 sequences, with more than 25% occurring only once. The sample originates from a study of kidney transplant recipient with SARS-CoV-2 infection. The material was a blood sample, obtained at baseline and between days 110 and 120 from a kidney transplant recipient. The receptor was derived from a male patient in his thirties who had COVID-19 and was a kidney transplant recipient. A subset of T cells may come from the graft donor.

The CDR3 is CASSMTSTAGKTYGYTF. The CDR3 coding sequence is TGTGCCAGCAGTATGACTTCCACAGCAGGAAAGACCTATGGCTACACCTTC. The rearrangement uses TRBV12-3 or TRBV12-4 and TRBJ1-2, with D unresolved. The CDR3 is 17 residues long. V was trimmed by 5 bases and J by 4 bases, leaving 23 bases between them.